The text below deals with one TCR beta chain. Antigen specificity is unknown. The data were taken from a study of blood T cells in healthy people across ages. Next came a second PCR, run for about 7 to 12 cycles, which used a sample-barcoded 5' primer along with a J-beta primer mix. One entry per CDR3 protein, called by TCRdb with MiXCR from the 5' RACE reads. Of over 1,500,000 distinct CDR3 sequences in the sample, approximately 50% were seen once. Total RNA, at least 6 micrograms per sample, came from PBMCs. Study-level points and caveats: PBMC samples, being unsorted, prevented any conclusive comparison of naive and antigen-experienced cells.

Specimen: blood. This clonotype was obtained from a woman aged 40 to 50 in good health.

The CDR3 is CSASFGDQPQHF. DNA for the CDR3: TGCAGTGCTAGTTTTGGGGATCAGCCCCAGCATTTT. This chain uses TRBV20-1 with TRBJ1-5; no reliable D call. Per germline, CDR1 DFQATT and CDR2 SNEGSKA (reference sequence). The CDR3 loop spans 12 amino acids. The V end lost 3 bases, the J end lost 5 bases, and 8 bases lay between the germline ends.